This T cell receptor (beta chain) was obtained from a study of T cell repertoires in cytomegalovirus infection. This clonotype was seen more than once but under ten times. TCRdb itself ran the reads through MiXCR, one entry per CDR3 protein. This table holds around 530,000 distinct CDR3 sequences, around 27% found once. V lost 8 bases and J lost 8, with 15 bases in between. This CDR3 contains 13 residues. Germline V gene data show CDR1 as SGHTA and CDR2 as FQGNSA. Input material: PBMCs. The sequence was collected from a human donor in good health (CMV status not recorded). Some clones in this sample may be carry-over from other donors' samples. The V call is TRBV7-2, the J call TRBJ2-2, with D maybe TRBD2 (6 bases). CDR3 nucleotides: TGTGCCAGCTCGCGGAGGGACTGGGGGGAGCTGTTTTTT. It specifies CASSRRDWGELFF.